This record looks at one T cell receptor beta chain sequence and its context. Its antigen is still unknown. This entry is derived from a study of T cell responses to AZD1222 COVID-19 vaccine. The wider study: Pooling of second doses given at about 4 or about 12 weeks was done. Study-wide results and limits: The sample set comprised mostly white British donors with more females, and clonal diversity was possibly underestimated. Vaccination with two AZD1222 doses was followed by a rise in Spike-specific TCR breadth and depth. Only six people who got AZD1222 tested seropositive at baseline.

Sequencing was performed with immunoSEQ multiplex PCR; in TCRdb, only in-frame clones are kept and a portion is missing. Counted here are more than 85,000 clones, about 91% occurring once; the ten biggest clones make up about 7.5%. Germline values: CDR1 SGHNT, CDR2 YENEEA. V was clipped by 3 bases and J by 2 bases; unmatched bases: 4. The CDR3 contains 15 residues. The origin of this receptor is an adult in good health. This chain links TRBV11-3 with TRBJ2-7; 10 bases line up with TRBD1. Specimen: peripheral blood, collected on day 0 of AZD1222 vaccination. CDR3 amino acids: CASSLGGTGAYEQYF. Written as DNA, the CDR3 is TGTGCCAGCAGCTTGGGGGGGACAGGGGCCTACGAGCAGTACTTC.